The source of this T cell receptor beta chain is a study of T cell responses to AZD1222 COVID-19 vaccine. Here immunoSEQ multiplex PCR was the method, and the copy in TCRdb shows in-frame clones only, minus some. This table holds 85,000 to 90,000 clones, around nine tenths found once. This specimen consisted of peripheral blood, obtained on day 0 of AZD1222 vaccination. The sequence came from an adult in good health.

For the CDR3, the DNA is TGTGCCAGCAGTTTCGTTGGCTGGGAAAAACTGTTTTTT. It codes for CASSFVGWEKLFF. V is TRBV28 and J is TRBJ1-4; D is unresolved. The length of the CDR3 is 13 residues. V was pared by 3 bases and J by 8 bases, with 10 bases between. Germline CDR1 MDHEN, CDR2 SYDVKM.